The present T cell receptor beta chain was sequenced within a study of T cell repertoires in cytomegalovirus infection. With 2 bases removed from V and 2 bases from J, the gap between germline ends came to 6 bases. The CDR3 extends over 13 amino acids. This clonotype was observed a handful of times. Its antigen is unknown. One entry per CDR3 protein results from TCRdb running MiXCR on the reads. The sample yields some 500,000 distinct CDR3 sequences, about 33% seen once. The clonotype was recovered from a human donor in good health (CMV status not recorded). Some clones in this sample may be carry-over from other donors' samples. The sequenced sample was cultured PBMCs, obtained from culture after CMV antigen stimulation. The rearrangement uses TRBV12-3 or TRBV12-4 and TRBJ2-5, with D unresolved. The CDR3: CASSLHQQETQYF. The CDR3 bases are TGTGCCAGCAGTTTACACCAACAAGAGACCCAGTACTTC.